The rows below give T cell receptor beta chains drawn from one sample of a study of blood T cell repertoires in COVID-19. Assay used: immunoSEQ multiplex PCR; TCRdb lists only in-frame clones, some missing. The sample carries around 72,000 clones, approximately 89% recorded once. The sample comprised peripheral blood. These receptors originate from a woman in her 70s with acute or convalescent COVID-19. The CDR3 runs from the conserved cysteine through the conserved F or W. The D gene is left open where the match is weak. For some rows the clone size is stated as once, few or many, or as a class when expanded; others skip it.

D gene	V gene	J gene	clone size	CDR3 protein	CDR3 DNA
.	TRBV7-3	TRBJ2-6	.	CASSPRSSGANVLTF	TGTGCCAGCAGCCCCAGAAGCTCTGGGGCCAACGTCCTGACTTTC
TRBD2	TRBV6-2/TRBV6-3	TRBJ2-1	many	CASSYAGEVVEQFF	TGTGCCAGCAGTTATGCGGGAGAAGTAGTTGAGCAGTTCTTC
TRBD1	TRBV6-5	TRBJ2-1	.	CASSPQGDNEQFF	TGTGCCAGCAGTCCTCAGGGGGACAATGAGCAGTTCTTC
.	TRBV7-2	TRBJ1-1	.	CASSLTGQSLVRAEAFF	TGTGCCAGCAGCTTAACAGGACAGAGTCTAGTACGCGCTGAAGCTTTCTTT
.	TRBV6-5	TRBJ1-4	.	CASSKGVTNEKLFF	TGTGCCAGCAGTAAGGGAGTCACTAATGAAAAACTGTTTTTT
.	TRBV5-1	TRBJ2-5	.	CASSLQIQETQYF	TGCGCCAGCAGCTTGCAAATCCAAGAGACCCAGTACTTC
.	TRBV29-1	TRBJ1-1	few	CSVRQSLNTEAFF	TGCAGCGTCCGACAAAGCCTTAACACTGAAGCTTTCTTT
.	TRBV27	TRBJ1-6	.	CASSLSVGGASSPLHF	TGTGCCAGCAGTTTATCAGTGGGGGGGGCAAGTTCACCCCTCCACTTT
TRBD1	TRBV19	TRBJ2-5	.	CASSILGQGSETQYF	TGTGCCAGTAGTATATTGGGACAGGGCTCGGAGACCCAGTACTTC
.	TRBV7-2	TRBJ1-5	.	CASSLEGGGIQPQHF	TGTGCCAGCAGCTTAGAAGGAGGCGGAATCCAGCCCCAGCATTTT